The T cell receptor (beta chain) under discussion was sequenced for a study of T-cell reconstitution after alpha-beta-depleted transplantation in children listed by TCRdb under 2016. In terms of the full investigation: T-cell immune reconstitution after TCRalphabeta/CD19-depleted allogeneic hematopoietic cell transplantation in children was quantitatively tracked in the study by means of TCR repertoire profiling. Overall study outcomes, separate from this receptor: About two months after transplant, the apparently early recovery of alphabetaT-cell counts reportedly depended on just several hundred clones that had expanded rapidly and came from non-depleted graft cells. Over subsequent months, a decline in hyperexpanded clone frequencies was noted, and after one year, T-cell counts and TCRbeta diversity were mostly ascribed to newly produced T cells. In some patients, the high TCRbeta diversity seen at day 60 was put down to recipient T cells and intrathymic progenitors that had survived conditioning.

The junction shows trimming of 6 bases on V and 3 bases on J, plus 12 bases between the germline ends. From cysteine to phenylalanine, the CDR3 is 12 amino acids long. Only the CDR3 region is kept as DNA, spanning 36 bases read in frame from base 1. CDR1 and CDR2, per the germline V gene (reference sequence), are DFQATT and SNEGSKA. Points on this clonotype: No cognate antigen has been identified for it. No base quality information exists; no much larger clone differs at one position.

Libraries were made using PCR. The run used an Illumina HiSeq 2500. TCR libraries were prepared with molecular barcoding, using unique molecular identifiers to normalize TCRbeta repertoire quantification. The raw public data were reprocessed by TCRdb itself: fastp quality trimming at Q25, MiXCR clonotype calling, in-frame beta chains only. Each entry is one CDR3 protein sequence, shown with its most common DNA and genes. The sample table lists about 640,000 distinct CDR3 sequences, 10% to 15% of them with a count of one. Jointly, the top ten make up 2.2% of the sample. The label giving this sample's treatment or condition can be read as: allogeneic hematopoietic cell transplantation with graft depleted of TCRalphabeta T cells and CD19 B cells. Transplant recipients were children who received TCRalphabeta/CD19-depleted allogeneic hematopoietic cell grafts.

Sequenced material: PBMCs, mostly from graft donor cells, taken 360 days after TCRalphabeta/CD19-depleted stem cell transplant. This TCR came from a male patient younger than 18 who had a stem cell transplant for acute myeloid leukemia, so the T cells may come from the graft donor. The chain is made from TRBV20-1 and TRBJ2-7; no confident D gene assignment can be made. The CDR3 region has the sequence CSAVIVNYEQYF. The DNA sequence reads TGCAGTGCCGTGATCGTTAACTACGAGCAGTACTTC.